The sequence of this TCR beta chain was determined in a study of T cell responses to AZD1222 COVID-19 vaccine. The CDR3 covers 17 residues. Germline assignment: CDR1 SGHNT and CDR2 YYREEE (reference sequence). Losses at the gene ends were 5 bases for V and 1 base for J; bases not matched to a gene: 10. Study results and caveats: Possibly, clonal diversity was underestimated; donors were largely white British and included more females.

Produced via immunoSEQ multiplex PCR; TCRdb's table is partial and in-frame only. This repertoire shows some 120,000 clones, 75% to 85% found once; its top ten account for about 27%. A note on this clone: The target antigen is unknown.

V gene TRBV5-4 combines with J gene TRBJ2-2; TRBD2 aligns across 8 bases. The material was peripheral blood, obtained 28 days after the second AZD1222 dose. The source of this sequence is an adult who received the AZD1222 COVID-19 vaccine. The chain's CDR3 is CASRKGGGGWNTGELFF. Here the CDR3 DNA reads TGTGCCAGCAGGAAGGGAGGCGGGGGGTGGAACACCGGGGAGCTGTTTTTT.